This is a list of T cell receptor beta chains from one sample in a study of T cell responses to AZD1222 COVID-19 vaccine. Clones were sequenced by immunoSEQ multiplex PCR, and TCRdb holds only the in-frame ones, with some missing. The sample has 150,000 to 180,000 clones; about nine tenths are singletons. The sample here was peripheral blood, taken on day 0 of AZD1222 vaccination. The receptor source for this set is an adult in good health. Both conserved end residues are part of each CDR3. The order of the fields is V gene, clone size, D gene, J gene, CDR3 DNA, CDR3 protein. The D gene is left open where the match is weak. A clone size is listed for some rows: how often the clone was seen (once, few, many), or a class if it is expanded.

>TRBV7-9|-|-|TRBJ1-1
TGTGCCAGCAGCTTCGCCGTTCGGGGCGGGCTTGGTGAAGCTTTCTTT
CASSFAVRGGLGEAFF
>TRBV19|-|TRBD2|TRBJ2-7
TGTGCCAGTAGTATCACTAGCGGGAACGGCTACGAGCAGTACTTC
CASSITSGNGYEQYF
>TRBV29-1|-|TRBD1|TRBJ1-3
TGCAGCGTTGCCCAACAGGGGTTCGACTCTGGAAACACCATATATTTT
CSVAQQGFDSGNTIYF
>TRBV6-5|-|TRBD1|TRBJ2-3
TGTGCCAGCAGTTACGGTCCGGGACAGATCACAGATACGCAGTATTTT
CASSYGPGQITDTQYF
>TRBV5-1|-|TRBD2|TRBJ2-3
TGCGCCAGCAAAAAGTTAGCGGGAGTCAGCACAGATACGCAGTATTTT
CASKKLAGVSTDTQYF
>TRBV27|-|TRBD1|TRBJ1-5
TGTGCCAGCAGTCTCCGACAGGGAAATCAGCCCCAGCATTTT
CASSLRQGNQPQHF
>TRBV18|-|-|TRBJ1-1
TGTGCCAGCTCACCAAATACCTTGAGAGCAAACCTTGAAGCTTTCTTT
CASSPNTLRANLEAFF
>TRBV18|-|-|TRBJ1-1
TGTGCCAGCTCACGGACCGGTGAGATGAACACTGAAGCTTTCTTT
CASSRTGEMNTEAFF
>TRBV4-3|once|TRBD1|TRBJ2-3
TGCGCCAGCAGCCAAGACAGGACAGGGAGCTTCACAGATACGCAGTATTTT
CASSQDRTGSFTDTQYF
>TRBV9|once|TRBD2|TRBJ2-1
TGTGCCAGCAGCGTGACTAGCGGGGGCTACAATGAGCAGTTCTTC
CASSVTSGGYNEQFF
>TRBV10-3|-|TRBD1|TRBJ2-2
TGTGCCATCCGAGCCACAGGGGGCACCGGGGAGCTGTTTTTT
CAIRATGGTGELFF
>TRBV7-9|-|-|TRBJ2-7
TGTGCCAGCAGCTTAGTAGACAGCTACGAGCAGTACTTC
CASSLVDSYEQYF
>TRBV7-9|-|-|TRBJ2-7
TGTGCCAGCAGCGTTGGGGGGCGACAGGTCTACGAGCAGTACTTC
CASSVGGRQVYEQYF
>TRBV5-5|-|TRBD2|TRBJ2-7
TGTGCCAGCAGCGCATGGACTAGCGGGGACTACGAGCAGTACTTC
CASSAWTSGDYEQYF
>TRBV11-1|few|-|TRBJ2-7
TGTGCCAGCAGCTTAACGACCGGTCTTGTCCGGTACGAGCAGTACTTC
CASSLTTGLVRYEQYF
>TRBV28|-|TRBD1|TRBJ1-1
TGTGCCAGCAGTTCGATAAGGGACAGGGGATATGAAGCTTTCTTT
CASSSIRDRGYEAFF
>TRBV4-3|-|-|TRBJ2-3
TGCGCCAGCAGCCAAGGGGGTGGGGCGGGGTACACAGATACGCAGTATTTT
CASSQGGGAGYTDTQYF
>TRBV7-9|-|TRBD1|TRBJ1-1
TGTGCCAGCAGCTCCCCGGGACAGGGGACCTCAAACACTGAAGCTTTCTTT
CASSSPGQGTSNTEAFF
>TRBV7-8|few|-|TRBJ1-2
TGTGCCAGCAGCTTATTGGGGATGGGGAATGGCTACACCTTC
CASSLLGMGNGYTF
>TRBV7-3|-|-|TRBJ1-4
TGTGCCAGCAGCCCCCGACGGCGGGGAAGGACCAAGTGGTATGAAAAACTGTTTTTT
CASSPRRRGRTKWYEKLFF
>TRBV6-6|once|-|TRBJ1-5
TGTGCCAGTAGTTCGGAGGTGTTATACGGCAATCAGCCCCAGCATTTT
CASSSEVLYGNQPQHF
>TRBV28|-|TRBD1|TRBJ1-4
TGTGCCAGCAGTGGAAACAGGGGGTACGATGAAAAACTGTTTTTT
CASSGNRGYDEKLFF
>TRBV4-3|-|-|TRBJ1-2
TGCGCCAGCAGCCAAGATTCTGGCCAAATCGGGTATATCTATGGCTACACCTTC
CASSQDSGQIGYIYGYTF
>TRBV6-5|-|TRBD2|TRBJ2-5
TGTGCCAGCAGTCTGACTAGCGGCCAAGAGACCCAGTACTTC
CASSLTSGQETQYF
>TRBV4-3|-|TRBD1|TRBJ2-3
TGCGCCAGCAGCCGATCCGGGACAGGGAGCACAGATACGCAGTATTTT
CASSRSGTGSTDTQYF
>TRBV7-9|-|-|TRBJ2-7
TGTGCCAGCAGCTTAGATGGAATCCTATCCTACGAGCAGTACTTC
CASSLDGILSYEQYF
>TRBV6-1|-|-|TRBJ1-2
TGTGCCAGCAGCGAAGAGGCCTATGGCTACACCTTC
CASSEEAYGYTF
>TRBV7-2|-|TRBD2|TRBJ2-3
TGTGCCAGCAGCTCCCCGGGACTAGCGGCCACAGATACGCAGTATTTT
CASSSPGLAATDTQYF
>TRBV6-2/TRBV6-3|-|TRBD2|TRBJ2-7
TGTGCCAGCAGTTACGCCCAGCGGGACTCCTACGAGCAGTACTTC
CASSYAQRDSYEQYF
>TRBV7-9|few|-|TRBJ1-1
TGTGCCAGCAGCTTAGTAACAGACACTGAAGCTTTCTTT
CASSLVTDTEAFF
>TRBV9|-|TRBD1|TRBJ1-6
TGTGCCAGCAGCGTAGATGCGGGACAGGGTTCACCCCTCCACTTT
CASSVDAGQGSPLHF
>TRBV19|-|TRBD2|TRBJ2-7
TGTGCCAGTAGTAGGACTAGCGGGGACTACGAGCAGTACTTC
CASSRTSGDYEQYF
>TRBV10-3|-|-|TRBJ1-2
TGTGCCATCAGTGAGTCATCTGGGGGCAGTAACTATGGCTACACCTTC
CAISESSGGSNYGYTF
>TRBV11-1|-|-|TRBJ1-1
TGTGCCAGCAGCTCGCTTTGGGGCTCGCAGAACACTGAAGCTTTCTTT
CASSSLWGSQNTEAFF
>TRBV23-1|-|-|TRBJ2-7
TGCGCCAGCAGTCAATCAGGTAGGGGCGAGAGGGAGCAGTACTTC
CASSQSGRGEREQYF
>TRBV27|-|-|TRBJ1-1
TGTGCCAGCACTCTCGGTCCGGGGGGGAACACTGAAGCTTTCTTT
CASTLGPGGNTEAFF
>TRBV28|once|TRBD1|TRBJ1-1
TGTGCCAGCAGTTTGCAGGGGGGGGCATACACTGAAGCTTTCTTT
CASSLQGGAYTEAFF
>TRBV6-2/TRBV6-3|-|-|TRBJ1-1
TGTGCCAGCAGTACCGCCCGCCCCTCAGCAGCTTTCTTT
CASSTARPSAAFF
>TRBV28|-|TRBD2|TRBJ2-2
TGTGCCAGCAGCTATACCTTCTTGAGGGCGGGGGAGACGAACACCGGGGAGCTGTTTTTT
CASSYTFLRAGETNTGELFF
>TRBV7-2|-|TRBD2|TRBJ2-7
TGTGCCAGCAGCCGCCCGGGGGGGGGCAGCTCCTACGAGCAGTACTTC
CASSRPGGGSSYEQYF
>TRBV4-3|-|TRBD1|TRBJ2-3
TGCGCCAGCAGCCAAGATTTCATTCATACAGGGGGCACAGATACGCAGTATTTT
CASSQDFIHTGGTDTQYF
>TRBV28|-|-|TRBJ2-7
TGTGCCAGCAGTTCTCAAACTGGGTCCTACGAGCAGTACTTC
CASSSQTGSYEQYF
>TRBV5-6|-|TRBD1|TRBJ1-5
TGTGCCAGCAGCTTGGGGACAGGGGTGGCGCAGCCCCAGCATTTT
CASSLGTGVAQPQHF
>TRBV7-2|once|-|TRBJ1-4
TGTGCCAGCAGCTTAAGGCAGGATAATGAAAAACTGTTTTTT
CASSLRQDNEKLFF
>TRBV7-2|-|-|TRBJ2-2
TGTGCCAGCAGCTTAGAGTTGGGGGCCGGGGAGCTGTTTTTT
CASSLELGAGELFF
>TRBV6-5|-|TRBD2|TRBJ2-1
TGTGCCAGCAGTTACTCCCTAGCGGGAGCCAATGAGCAGTTCTTC
CASSYSLAGANEQFF
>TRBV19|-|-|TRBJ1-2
TGTGCCAGTACCCGGCAGCACCAGGTGGGCTATGGCTACACCTTC
CASTRQHQVGYGYTF
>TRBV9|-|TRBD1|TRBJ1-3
TGTGCCAGCAGCGTAGACCCGTACAGGGGTCGGAGCTCTGGAAACACCATATATTTT
CASSVDPYRGRSSGNTIYF
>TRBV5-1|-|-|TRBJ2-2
TGCGCCAGCAGCTTGAGGCAGGGACGGACCGGGGAGCTGTTTTTT
CASSLRQGRTGELFF
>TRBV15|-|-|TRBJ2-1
TGTGCCACCAGCAGAGCGGACATCGACACTTACAATGAGCAGTTCTTC
CATSRADIDTYNEQFF
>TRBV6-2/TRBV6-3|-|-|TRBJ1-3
TGTGCCAGCAGCCCGGACAGATCTGGAAACACCATATATTTT
CASSPDRSGNTIYF
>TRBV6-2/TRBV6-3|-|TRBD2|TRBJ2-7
TGTGCCAGCATCCCCCGAGGACCGGGACTAGCGGGAGGTGAGCAGTACTTC
CASIPRGPGLAGGEQYF
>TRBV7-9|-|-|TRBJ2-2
TGTGCCAGCAGCCAGGACACCGGGGAGCTGTTTTTT
CASSQDTGELFF
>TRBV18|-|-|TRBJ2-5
TGTGCCAGCTCACCCCCGGGAGAGACCCAGTACTTC
CASSPPGETQYF